This entry lists 21 T cell receptor beta chains sequenced from one sample in a study of cytomegalovirus exposure and HLA in healthy donors. Sequencing was performed with immunoSEQ multiplex PCR; in TCRdb, only in-frame clones are kept and a portion is missing. This sample has more than 200,000 clones, with roughly 90% found just once. Sequences were obtained from PBMCs. The receptors come from a man aged 18 to 35 in good health and CMV-seropositive.

The chain couples TRBV11-2 to TRBJ2-2; a weak D match, TRBD2 (5 bases). V lost 6 bases and J 6 bases, leaving 11 bases between the germline ends. The CDR3 is made up of 13 amino acids. Germline V lookup: CDR1 SGHAT, CDR2 FQNNGV. The CDR3 bases are TGTGCCAGCAGGCCTACTAGTTCCGGGGAGCTGTTTTTT. This codes for CASRPTSSGELFF.

The CDR3 coding sequence is TGCGCCAGCAGCTATAGGGGGCAAGAGACCCAGTACTTC. Encoded protein: CASSYRGQETQYF. The rearrangement joins TRBV5-1 to TRBJ2-5; the D gene is possibly TRBD1 (6 bases). Germline V gene lookup returns CDR1 SGHRS and CDR2 YFSETQ. V lost 3 bases and J lost 2, with 8 bases in between. The CDR3 is made up of 13 amino acids.

The chain joins TRBV4-2 to TRBJ1-2; D possibly corresponds to TRBD1 (5 bases). V was cut by 4 bases and J by 3 bases, with 18 bases left in between. Germline V gene sequence: CDR1 LGHNA, CDR2 YNFKEQ. This CDR3 spans 16 amino acids. The CDR3 loop reads CASSREPTGRDYGYTF. The CDR3 nucleotides are TGTGCCAGCAGCCGGGAACCCACCGGCAGGGACTATGGCTACACCTTC.

V usage is TRBV4-1 and J usage is TRBJ2-2, with 10 positions matching TRBD2. Germline trimming cut 2 bases from V and 7 bases from J; bases unmatched to any gene: 10. This CDR3 is built from 17 residues. Germline V CDR1 and CDR2: MGHRA, YSYEKL. The CDR3 nucleotides read TGCGCCAGCAGCCAACTTCTAGCGGGAGTACCGATCGGGGAGCTGTTTTTT. Encoded protein: CASSQLLAGVPIGELFF.

This chain joins TRBV5-1 and TRBJ2-7; 11 bases agree with TRBD1. J gave up 6 bases and V 0 bases, and 8 bases lay outside the gene matches. CDR1 is SGHRS and CDR2 is YFSETQ in the germline V gene. The CDR3 runs to 16 residues. The CDR3 DNA reads as TGCGCCAGCAGCTTGGTAATCGGACAGGGGGCTAGCGAGCAGTACTTC. Its protein is CASSLVIGQGASEQYF.

This chain uses TRBV27 with TRBJ2-7; D is unclear. The V and J ends lost 5 bases and 2 bases respectively, with 16 bases between them. The germline V gene has CDR1 MNHEY and CDR2 SMNVEV (reference sequence). The CDR3 length is 15 residues. The CDR3 sequence: CASSTSPGGAYEQYF. DNA for the CDR3: TGTGCCAGCAGTACCTCCCCCGGCGGAGCCTACGAGCAGTACTTC.

The rearrangement joins TRBV4-3 to TRBJ1-4; D is perhaps TRBD1 (6 bases). The CDR3 has 15 residues. Germline loops: CDR1 LGHNA, CDR2 YSLEER. V gave up 5 bases and J gave up 0 bases, with 10 bases separating them. CDR3 sequence reads: CASSGEGATNEKLFF. Written as DNA, the CDR3 is TGCGCCAGCAGCGGAGAGGGGGCAACTAATGAAAAACTGTTTTTT.

The chain links TRBV2 to TRBJ2-7, with 8 bases matching TRBD2. The trim removed 6 bases at V and 7 bases at J, leaving 5 bases unmatched. The germline V gene encodes CDR1 SNHLY and CDR2 FYNNEI. The CDR3 sequence is 12 residues long. This chain's CDR3 is CASRSPGGEQYF. In nucleotides, the CDR3 is TGTGCCAGCAGGTCCCCGGGGGGGGAGCAGTACTTC.

The V gene is TRBV28, the J gene TRBJ2-7, with D unresolved. The length of the CDR3 is 17 residues. CDR1 is MDHEN and CDR2 is SYDVKM in the germline V gene. The V end was cut by 1 base, the J end by 3 bases, with 19 bases between. The CDR3 DNA reads TGTGCCAGCAGTTTATACCCAAACCCCCAGCTTCTCTACGAGCAGTACTTC. Protein product: CASSLYPNPQLLYEQYF.

The V and J genes are TRBV5-6 and TRBJ1-2, with 7 bases identical to TRBD1. Losses at the gene ends were 3 bases for V and 8 bases for J; bases not matched to a gene: 10. This CDR3 spans 14 amino acids. Germline CDR1 and CDR2: SGHDT and YYEEEE. The CDR3 loop is CASSSWTGGLGYTF. For the CDR3, the DNA is TGTGCCAGCAGCTCGTGGACAGGCGGTTTAGGCTACACCTTC. The variable domain in full, completed from reference TRBV5-6 and TRBJ1-2, reads DAGVTQSPTHLIKTRGQQVTLRCSPKSGHDTVSWYQQALGQGPQFIFQYYEEEERQRGNFPDRFSGHQFPNYSSELNVNALLLGDSALYLCASSSWTGGLGYTFGSGTRLTVV.

The rearrangement joins TRBV29-1 to TRBJ2-5; D may be TRBD1 (7 bases). The CDR3 extends over 13 amino acids. The germline V gene has CDR1 SQVTM and CDR2 ANQGSEA. V lost 7 bases and J lost 0, with 12 bases in between. The CDR3 DNA reads as TGCAGCGGGGGGGACAGCTACCAAGAGACCCAGTACTTC. It translates to CSGGDSYQETQYF.

DNA for the CDR3: TGTGCCAGCTCACTACGACAGTCCAACTATGGCTACACCTTC. Translated: CASSLRQSNYGYTF. The chain joins TRBV18 to TRBJ1-2, with D possibly matching TRBD1 (5 bases). Trimming cost V 4 bases and J 2 bases, with 11 bases left between them. Germline assignment: CDR1 KGHSH and CDR2 LQKENI. CDR3 size: 14 residues.

CDR3 coding DNA: TGTGCCAGCAGTGACTCGAACAACAATGAGCAGTTCTTC. Protein: CASSDSNNNEQFF. The chain joins TRBV6-4 to TRBJ2-1, with unresolved D. The germline V gene encodes CDR1 MRHNA and CDR2 SNTAGT. The CDR3 is made up of 13 amino acids. Trimming removed 0 bases at V and 5 bases at J, with 5 bases between.

The chain has TRBV15 and TRBJ2-3; TRBD2 agrees at 14 bases. The V gene end was trimmed by 3 bases and the J gene end by 5 bases; junction bases not matched to a gene: 1. This CDR3 has 15 residues. CDR1 and CDR2 (germline): LNHNV, YYDKDF (reference sequence). This CDR3 is CATSRGTSGGDTQYF. Written as DNA, the CDR3 is TGTGCCACCAGCAGGGGGACTAGCGGGGGAGATACGCAGTATTTT.

The chain combines TRBV6-5 with TRBJ1-4; 7 bases fit TRBD1. V dropped 4 bases and J dropped 7; count of bases not matched to a gene: 12. The CDR3 consists of 16 residues. Germline lookup yields CDR1 MNHEY and CDR2 SVGAGI. CDR3 sequence (DNA): TGTGCCAGCAGTTCGCCAACAGGGGAGGGGGGTGAAAAACTGTTTTTT. Translated: CASSSPTGEGGEKLFF.

The chain recombines TRBV29-1 with TRBJ2-3; 12 nucleotides agree with TRBD2. V shed 1 base and J 6 bases; nucleotides not matched to a gene: 5. The germline gives CDR1 SQVTM, CDR2 ANQGSEA. The CDR3 runs 15 residues. CDR3 protein: CSVEVTSGGLDTQYF. CDR3 bases: TGCAGCGTTGAAGTTACTAGCGGGGGGTTGGATACGCAGTATTTT.

The V and J genes are TRBV5-1 and TRBJ1-1; no definite D call. The germline V and J ends were trimmed by 1 base and 6 bases, with 7 bases remaining between them. CDR3 length: 12 amino acids. The germline gives CDR1 SGHRS, CDR2 YFSETQ. Here the CDR3 DNA reads TGCGCCAGCAGCTTGAGGGTTCCTGAAGCTTTCTTT. It encodes CASSLRVPEAFF.

The J gene is TRBJ1-2, the V gene TRBV30; D not resolved. The germline V and J ends were trimmed by 3 bases and 2 bases, with 13 bases remaining between them. Germline CDR1 is GTSNPN and CDR2 is SVGIG (reference sequence). CDR3 size: 14 residues. CDR3 residues: CAWRQPPANYGYTF. CDR3 nucleotides: TGTGCCTGGAGACAGCCGCCTGCCAACTATGGCTACACCTTC.

J is TRBJ2-4 and V is TRBV6-5, with 7 bases identical to TRBD1. CDR1 is MNHEY, CDR2 SVGAGI, per germline. V was pared by 2 bases and J by 8 bases, with 9 bases of the junction left unmatched. The CDR3 has 15 amino acids. As DNA, the CDR3 is TGTGCCAGCAGTTACGGGGACAGAGCTGCGGACATTCAGTACTTC. It specifies CASSYGDRAADIQYF.

This rearrangement joins TRBV29-1 to TRBJ2-3; no clear D. Trimming removed 3 bases at V and 6 bases at J, with 7 bases between. The CDR3 is 11 amino acids. The V gene's germline CDR1 is SQVTM and CDR2 ANQGSEA. The CDR3 DNA sequence: TGCAGCGTTGAGAGTTTGGATACGCAGTATTTT. Translation gives CSVESLDTQYF.

V and J are TRBV28 and TRBJ1-4; D is unclear. V was trimmed by 4 bases and J by 7 bases, leaving 10 bases between them. Germline CDR1 is MDHEN and CDR2 is SYDVKM. CDR3 size: 13 residues. CDR3 in amino acids: CASSSGELEKLFF. Here the CDR3 DNA reads TGTGCCAGCAGTTCCGGGGAACTTGAAAAACTGTTTTTT.